This T cell receptor (beta chain) was identified in a study of cytomegalovirus exposure and HLA in healthy donors. Notes on the study in general: Reportedly, cytomegalovirus status was diagnosed with high sensitivity and specificity.

This CDR3 has 13 residues. Trimming removed 4 bases from V and 5 bases from J, with 11 bases in between. Germline V gene sequence: CDR1 MGHDK, CDR2 SYGVNS. The table lists this clone with a count of one. Its antigen is still unknown. TCRdb's copy holds only in-frame clones and misses some; the assay was immunoSEQ multiplex PCR. In the table there are about 280,000 clones, 80% to 90% of which are singletons. The sequencing input was PBMCs. The source of this sequence is a woman between 18 and 30 years old in good health and CMV-seronegative. The chain links TRBV25-1 to TRBJ1-2; no clear D gene. The CDR3 loop reads CASSGPSQYGYTF. The CDR3 coding sequence is TGTGCCAGCAGTGGTCCGTCGCAGTATGGCTACACCTTC.